Described below is a single T cell receptor (beta chain) sequence and its context. The data were produced by immunoSEQ multiplex PCR, yet TCRdb's version contains in-frame clones alone and is incomplete. Of about 100,000 clones listed, approximately 90% are singletons. Autoimmune disease history or systemic immunosuppression barred patients. This CDR3 region has 16 residues. V lost 4 bases, J lost 0 bases, and 5 bases stayed unmatched. Germline assignment: CDR1 LNHNV and CDR2 YYDKDF (reference sequence). The sample comes from a study of OX40 agonist ivuxolimab in advanced cancers. V gene TRBV15 combines with J gene TRBJ2-4, with TRBD1 matching 8 bases. The source was CD4+ or CD8+ T cells sorted from blood, collected in a trial of the OX40 agonist ivuxolimab. The receptor was isolated from an adult with an advanced solid tumor such as melanoma, head and neck, liver or kidney cancer. CDR3: CATSMGQVLAKNIQYF. DNA of the CDR3: TGTGCCACCAGCATGGGACAGGTCCTAGCCAAAAACATTCAGTACTTC. Drawing the rest from reference TRBV15 and TRBJ2-4, the complete variable domain is DAMVIQNPRYQVTQFGKPVTLSCSQTLNHNVMYWYQQKSSQAPKLLFHYYDKDFNNEADTPDNFQSRRPNTSFCFLDIRSPGLGDTAMYLCATSMGQVLAKNIQYFGAGTRLSVL.